This T cell receptor beta chain was obtained from a study of patients and donors after allogeneic stem cell transplantation. This clonotype was observed a handful of times. MiXCR, run by TCRdb on the RT-PCR reads, gives a single entry per CDR3 protein. Here the sample spans more than 850,000 distinct CDR3 sequences, around 17% being singletons. Trimming removed 7 bases from V and 9 bases from J, with 13 bases in between. Germline CDR1 is LNHDA and CDR2 is SQIVND (reference sequence). The CDR3 sequence is 12 residues long. The chain joins TRBV19 to TRBJ2-1; D possibly uses TRBD1 or TRBD2 (5 bases each). The sequence came from a human donor who was either an allogeneic HSCT recipient or a stem cell or donor lymphocyte infusion donor (not recorded which). It is not recorded whose cells these are; they may come from a transplant donor. The material sequenced was blood, either unsorted or a sorted T cell fraction (not recorded which). This CDR3 is CASNPGPGEQFF. As DNA, the CDR3 is TGTGCCAGTAACCCGGGGCCGGGTGAGCAGTTCTTC.